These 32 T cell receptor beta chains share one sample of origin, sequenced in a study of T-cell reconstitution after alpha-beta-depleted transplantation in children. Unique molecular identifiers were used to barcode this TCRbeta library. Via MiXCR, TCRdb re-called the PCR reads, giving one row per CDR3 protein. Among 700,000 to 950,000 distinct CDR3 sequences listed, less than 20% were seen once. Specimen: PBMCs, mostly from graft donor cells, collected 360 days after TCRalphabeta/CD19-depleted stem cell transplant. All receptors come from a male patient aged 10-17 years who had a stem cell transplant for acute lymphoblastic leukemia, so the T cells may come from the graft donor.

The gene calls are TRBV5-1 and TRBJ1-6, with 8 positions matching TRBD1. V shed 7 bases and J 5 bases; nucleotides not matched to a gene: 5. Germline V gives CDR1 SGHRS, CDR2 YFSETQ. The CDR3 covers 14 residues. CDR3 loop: CASLPGGNNSPLHF. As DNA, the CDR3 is TGCGCCAGCTTACCAGGGGGCAATAATTCACCCCTCCACTTT.

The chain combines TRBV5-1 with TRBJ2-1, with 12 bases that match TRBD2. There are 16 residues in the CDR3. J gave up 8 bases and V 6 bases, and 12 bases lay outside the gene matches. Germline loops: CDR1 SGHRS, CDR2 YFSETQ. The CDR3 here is CASTRQPPSGRDEQFF. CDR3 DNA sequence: TGCGCCAGCACCCGACAGCCCCCTAGCGGGAGGGATGAGCAGTTCTTC.

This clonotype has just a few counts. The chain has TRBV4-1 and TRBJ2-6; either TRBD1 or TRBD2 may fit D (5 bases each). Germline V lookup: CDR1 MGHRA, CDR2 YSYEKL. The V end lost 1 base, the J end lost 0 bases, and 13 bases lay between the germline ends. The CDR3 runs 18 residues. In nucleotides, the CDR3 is TGCGCCAGCAGCCAAGGCGGGCAGGGAAGCTCTGGGGCCAACGTCCTGACTTTC. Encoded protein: CASSQGGQGSSGANVLTF.

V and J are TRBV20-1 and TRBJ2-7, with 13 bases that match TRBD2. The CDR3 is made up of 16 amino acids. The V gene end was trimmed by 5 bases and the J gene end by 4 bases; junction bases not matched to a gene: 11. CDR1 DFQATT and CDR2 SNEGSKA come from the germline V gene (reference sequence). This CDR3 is CSAPAGLAGVKYEQYF. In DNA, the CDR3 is TGCAGTGCTCCTGCTGGACTAGCGGGAGTTAAGTACGAGCAGTACTTC.

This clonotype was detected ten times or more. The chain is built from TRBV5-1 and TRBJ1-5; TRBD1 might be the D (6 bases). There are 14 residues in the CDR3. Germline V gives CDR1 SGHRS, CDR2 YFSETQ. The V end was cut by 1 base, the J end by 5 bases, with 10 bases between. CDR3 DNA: TGCGCCAGCAGCTTGACGACAGGTGATCAGCCCCAGCATTTT. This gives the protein CASSLTTGDQPQHF. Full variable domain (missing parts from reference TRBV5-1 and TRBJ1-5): KAGVTQTPRYLIKTRGQQVTLSCSPISGHRSVSWYQQTPGQGLQFLFEYFSETQRNKGNFPGRFSGRQFSNSRSEMNVSTLELGDSALYLCASSLTTGDQPQHFGDGTRLSIL.

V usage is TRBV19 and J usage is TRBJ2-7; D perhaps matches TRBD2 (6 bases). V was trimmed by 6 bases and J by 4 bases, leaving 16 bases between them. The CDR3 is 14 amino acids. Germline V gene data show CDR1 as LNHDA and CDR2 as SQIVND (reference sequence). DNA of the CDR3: TGTGCCAGTAGGTTTGGGGCAGGGACTTACGAGCAGTACTTC. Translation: CASRFGAGTYEQYF. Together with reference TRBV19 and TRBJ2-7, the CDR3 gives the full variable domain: DGGITQSPKYLFRKEGQNVTLSCEQNLNHDAMYWYRQDPGQGLRLIYYSQIVNDFQKGDIAEGYSVSREKKESFPLTVTSAQKNPTAFYLCASRFGAGTYEQYFGPGTRLTVT.

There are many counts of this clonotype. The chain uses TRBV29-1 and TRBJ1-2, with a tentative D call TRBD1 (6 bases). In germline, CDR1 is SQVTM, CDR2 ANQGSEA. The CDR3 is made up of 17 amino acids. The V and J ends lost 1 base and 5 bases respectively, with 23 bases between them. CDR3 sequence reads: CSVEGGIRGELPYGYTF. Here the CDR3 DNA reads TGCAGCGTTGAAGGTGGTATCAGGGGAGAACTTCCATATGGCTACACCTTC.

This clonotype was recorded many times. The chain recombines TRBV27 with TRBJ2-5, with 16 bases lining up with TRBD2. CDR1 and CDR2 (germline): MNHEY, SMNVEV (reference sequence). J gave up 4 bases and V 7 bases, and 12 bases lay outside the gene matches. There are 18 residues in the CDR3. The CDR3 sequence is CASTVRGLAGGPAETQYF. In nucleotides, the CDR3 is TGTGCCAGCACAGTTCGGGGACTAGCGGGAGGGCCGGCAGAGACCCAGTACTTC.

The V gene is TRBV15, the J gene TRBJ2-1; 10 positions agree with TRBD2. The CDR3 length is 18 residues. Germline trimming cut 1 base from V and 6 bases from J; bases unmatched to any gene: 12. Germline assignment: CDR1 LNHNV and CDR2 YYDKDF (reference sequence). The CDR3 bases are TGTGCCACCAGCAGAGCCTGGCGACTAGCGGGTAAACCCAATGAGCAGTTCTTC. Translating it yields CATSRAWRLAGKPNEQFF.

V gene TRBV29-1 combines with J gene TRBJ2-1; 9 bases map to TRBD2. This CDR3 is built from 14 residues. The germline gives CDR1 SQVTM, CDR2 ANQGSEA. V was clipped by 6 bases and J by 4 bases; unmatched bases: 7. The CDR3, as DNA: TGCAGCGTCGATCGACTAGCGGATTACAATGAGCAGTTCTTC. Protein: CSVDRLADYNEQFF.

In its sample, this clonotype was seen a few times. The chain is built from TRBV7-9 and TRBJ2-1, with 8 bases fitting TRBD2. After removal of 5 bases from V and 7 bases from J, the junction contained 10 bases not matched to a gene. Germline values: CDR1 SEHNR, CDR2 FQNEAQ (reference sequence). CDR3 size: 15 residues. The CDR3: CASSPPGLVVNEQFF. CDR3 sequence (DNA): TGTGCCAGCAGCCCCCCGGGACTAGTTGTAAATGAGCAGTTCTTC.

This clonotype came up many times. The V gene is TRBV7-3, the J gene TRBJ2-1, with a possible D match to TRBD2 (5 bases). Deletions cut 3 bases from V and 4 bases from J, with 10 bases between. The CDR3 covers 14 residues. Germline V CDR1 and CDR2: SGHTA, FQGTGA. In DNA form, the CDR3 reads TGTGCCAGCAGCTTGGCGGGCGAGTACAATGAGCAGTTCTTC. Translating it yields CASSLAGEYNEQFF.

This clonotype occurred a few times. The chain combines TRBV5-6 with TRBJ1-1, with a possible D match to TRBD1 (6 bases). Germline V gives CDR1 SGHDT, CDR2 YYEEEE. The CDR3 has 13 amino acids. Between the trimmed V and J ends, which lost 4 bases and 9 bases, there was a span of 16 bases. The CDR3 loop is CASSVRQVEKAFF. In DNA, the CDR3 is TGTGCCAGCAGCGTGCGACAGGTTGAAAAAGCTTTCTTT.

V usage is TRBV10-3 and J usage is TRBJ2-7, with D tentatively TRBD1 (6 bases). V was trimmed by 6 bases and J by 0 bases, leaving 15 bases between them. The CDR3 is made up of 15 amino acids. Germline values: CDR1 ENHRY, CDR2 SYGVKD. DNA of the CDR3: TGTGCCATCAGAGAAAACGACAGGAACTCCTACGAGCAGTACTTC. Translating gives CAIRENDRNSYEQYF.

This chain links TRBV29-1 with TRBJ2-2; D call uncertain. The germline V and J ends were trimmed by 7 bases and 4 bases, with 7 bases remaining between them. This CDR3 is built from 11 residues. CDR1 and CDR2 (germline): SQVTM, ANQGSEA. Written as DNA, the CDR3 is TGCAGCGGGAGAATCACCGGGGAGCTGTTTTTT. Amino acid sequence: CSGRITGELFF.

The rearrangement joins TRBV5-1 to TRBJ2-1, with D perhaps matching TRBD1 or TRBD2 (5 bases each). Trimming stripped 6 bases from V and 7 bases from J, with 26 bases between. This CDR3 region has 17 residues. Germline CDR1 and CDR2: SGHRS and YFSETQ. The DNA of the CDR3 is TGCGCCAGCACCAATTGGGGGAGAGCGGATGAAACTAATGAGCAGTTCTTC. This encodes CASTNWGRADETNEQFF.

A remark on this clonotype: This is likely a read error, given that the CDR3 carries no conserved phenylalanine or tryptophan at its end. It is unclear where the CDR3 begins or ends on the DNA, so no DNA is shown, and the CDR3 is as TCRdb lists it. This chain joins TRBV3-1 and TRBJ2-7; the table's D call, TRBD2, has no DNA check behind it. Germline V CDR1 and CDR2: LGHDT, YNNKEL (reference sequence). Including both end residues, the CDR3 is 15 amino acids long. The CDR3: CASSNPGLASYEQYL.

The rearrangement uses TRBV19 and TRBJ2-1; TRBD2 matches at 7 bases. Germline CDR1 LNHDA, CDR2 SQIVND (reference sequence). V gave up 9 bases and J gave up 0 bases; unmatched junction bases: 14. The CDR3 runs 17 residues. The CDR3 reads CARGGLVRVGSYNEQFF. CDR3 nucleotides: TGTGCCAGAGGCGGACTAGTAAGGGTGGGCTCCTACAATGAGCAGTTCTTC. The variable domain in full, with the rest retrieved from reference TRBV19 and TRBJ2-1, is DGGITQSPKYLFRKEGQNVTLSCEQNLNHDAMYWYRQDPGQGLRLIYYSQIVNDFQKGDIAEGYSVSREKKESFPLTVTSAQKNPTAFYLCARGGLVRVGSYNEQFFGPGTRLTVL.

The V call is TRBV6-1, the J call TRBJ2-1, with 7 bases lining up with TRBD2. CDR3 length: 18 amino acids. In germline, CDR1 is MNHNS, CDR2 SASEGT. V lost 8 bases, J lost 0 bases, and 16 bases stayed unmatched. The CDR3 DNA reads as TGTGCCAGCGACGACCTCTCGGGAGGCCCCTCCTCCTACAATGAGCAGTTCTTC. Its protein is CASDDLSGGPSSYNEQFF.

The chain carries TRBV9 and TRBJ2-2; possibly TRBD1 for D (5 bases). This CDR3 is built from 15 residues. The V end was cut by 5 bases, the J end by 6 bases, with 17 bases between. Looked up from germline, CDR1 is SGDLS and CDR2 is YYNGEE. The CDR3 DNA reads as TGTGCCAGCAGTTCCAGGGTTTCAAAGGCCGGGGAGCTGTTTTTT. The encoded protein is CASSSRVSKAGELFF.

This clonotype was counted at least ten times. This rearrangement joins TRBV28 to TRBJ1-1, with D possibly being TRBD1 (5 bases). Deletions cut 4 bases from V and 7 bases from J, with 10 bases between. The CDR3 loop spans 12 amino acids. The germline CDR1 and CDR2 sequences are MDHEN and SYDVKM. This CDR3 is CASSSPGGEAFF. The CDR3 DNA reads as TGTGCCAGCAGTTCCCCCGGGGGTGAAGCTTTCTTT.

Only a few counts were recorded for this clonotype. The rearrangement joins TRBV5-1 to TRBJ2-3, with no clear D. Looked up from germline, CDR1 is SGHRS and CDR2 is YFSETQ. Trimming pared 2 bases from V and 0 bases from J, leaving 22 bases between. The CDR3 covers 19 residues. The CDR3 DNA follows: TGCGCCAGCAGCTTCGGTTCCCTCACGATAGGTTCTAGCACAGATACGCAGTATTTT. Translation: CASSFGSLTIGSSTDTQYF.

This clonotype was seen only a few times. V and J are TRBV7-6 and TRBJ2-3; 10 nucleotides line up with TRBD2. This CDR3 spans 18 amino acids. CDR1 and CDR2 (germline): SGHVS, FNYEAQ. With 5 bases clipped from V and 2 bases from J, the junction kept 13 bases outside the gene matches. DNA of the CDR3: TGTGCCAGCAGCCTAAGGGAAGGACTAGCGGAATACACAGATACGCAGTATTTT. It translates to CASSLREGLAEYTDTQYF.

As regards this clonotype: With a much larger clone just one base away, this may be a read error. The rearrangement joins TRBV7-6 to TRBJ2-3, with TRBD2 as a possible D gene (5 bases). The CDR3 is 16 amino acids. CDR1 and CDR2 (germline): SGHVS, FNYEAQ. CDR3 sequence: CASSWLVEGVADTRYF. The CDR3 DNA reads TGTGCCAGCAGTTGGCTAGTTGAGGGAGTGGCAGATACGCGGTATTTT.

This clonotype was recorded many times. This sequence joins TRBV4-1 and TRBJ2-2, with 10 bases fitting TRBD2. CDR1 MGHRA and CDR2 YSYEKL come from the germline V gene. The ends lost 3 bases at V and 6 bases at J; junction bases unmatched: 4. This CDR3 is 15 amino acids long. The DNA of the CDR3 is TGCGCCAGCAGCCACATCGGACTAGCGGCCGGGGAGCTGTTTTTT. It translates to CASSHIGLAAGELFF.

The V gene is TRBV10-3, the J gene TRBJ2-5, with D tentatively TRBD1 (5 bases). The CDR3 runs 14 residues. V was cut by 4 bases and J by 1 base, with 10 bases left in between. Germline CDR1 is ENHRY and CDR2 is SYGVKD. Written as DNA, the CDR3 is TGTGCCATCAGTGTATTACAGGCCCAAGAGACCCAGTACTTC. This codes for CAISVLQAQETQYF.

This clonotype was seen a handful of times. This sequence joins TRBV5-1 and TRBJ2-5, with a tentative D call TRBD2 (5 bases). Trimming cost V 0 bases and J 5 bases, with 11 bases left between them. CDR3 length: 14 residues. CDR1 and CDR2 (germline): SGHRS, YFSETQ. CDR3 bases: TGCGCCAGCAGCTTGGAGCATAGCGCGGAGACCCAGTACTTC. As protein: CASSLEHSAETQYF.

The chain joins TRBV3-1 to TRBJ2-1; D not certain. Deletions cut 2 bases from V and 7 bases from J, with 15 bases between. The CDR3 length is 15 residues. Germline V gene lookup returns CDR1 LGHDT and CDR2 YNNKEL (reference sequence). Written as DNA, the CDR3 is TGTGCCAGCAGCCAACAAAGTTTTTATCATAATGAGCAGTTCTTC. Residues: CASSQQSFYHNEQFF.

The CDR3 sequence: CASSLFGRAHAKNIQYF. The CDR3 DNA is TGTGCCAGCAGCTTATTCGGGCGAGCCCATGCCAAAAACATTCAGTACTTC. This rearrangement joins TRBV7-2 to TRBJ2-4; no clear D. Between the trimmed V and J ends, which lost 2 bases and 1 base, there was a span of 15 bases. Germline loops: CDR1 SGHTA, CDR2 FQGNSA. The CDR3 has 17 amino acids.

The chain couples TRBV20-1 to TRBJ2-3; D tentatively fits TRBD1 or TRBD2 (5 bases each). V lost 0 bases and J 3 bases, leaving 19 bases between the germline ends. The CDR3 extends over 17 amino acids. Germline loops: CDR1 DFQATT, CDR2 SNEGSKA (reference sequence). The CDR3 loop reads CSAREGVSRDFTDTQYF. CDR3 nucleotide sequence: TGCAGTGCTAGAGAGGGGGTGAGCCGGGATTTTACAGATACGCAGTATTTT.

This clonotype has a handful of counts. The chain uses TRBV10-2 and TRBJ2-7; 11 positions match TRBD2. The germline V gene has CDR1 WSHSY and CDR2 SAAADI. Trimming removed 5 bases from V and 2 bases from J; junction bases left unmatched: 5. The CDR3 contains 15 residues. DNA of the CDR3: TGCGCCAGCAGTTACGGTAGCGGGAGGGCCTACGAGCAGTACTTC. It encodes CASSYGSGRAYEQYF.

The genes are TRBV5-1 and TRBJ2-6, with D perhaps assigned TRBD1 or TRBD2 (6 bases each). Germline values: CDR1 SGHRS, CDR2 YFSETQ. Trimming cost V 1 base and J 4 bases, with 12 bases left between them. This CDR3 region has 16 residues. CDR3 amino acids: CASSLRGRTGANVLTF. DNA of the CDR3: TGCGCCAGCAGCTTGAGGGGGAGGACAGGGGCCAACGTCCTGACTTTC.